This T cell receptor (beta chain) comes out of a study of cytomegalovirus exposure and HLA in healthy donors. Primers included in the PCR were 60 Vbeta and 13 Jbeta primers. The assay was immunoSEQ multiplex PCR, and TCRdb's table has in-frame clones only and misses some. The table lists 84,000 or so clones, under 80% of them singletons. Per the germline V gene, CDR1 is PRHDT and CDR2 is FYEKMQ (reference sequence). V lost 5 bases, J lost 8 bases, and 15 bases lay in between. The CDR3 is made up of 14 amino acids. The gene calls are TRBV13 and TRBJ1-4; D remains ambiguous. The origin of this receptor is a boy between 10 and 17 years old in good health and CMV-seronegative. The sample taken for sequencing was PBMCs. This chain's CDR3 is CASSPREGGEKLFF. DNA of the CDR3: TGTGCCAGCAGCCCCCGGGAGGGAGGGGAAAAACTGTTTTTT.